The 22 T cell receptor beta chains presented below share a single source sample, sequenced in a study of Ad26.COV2.S vaccination and SARS-CoV-2 variants. The protocol was immunoSEQ multiplex PCR, while the TCRdb copy is restricted to in-frame clones and leaves out a portion. The sample carries around 270,000 clones, approximately 88% recorded once. Treatment here: roughly 18 received Ad26.COV2.S at low or high dose, single or two shots; 5 received placebo; per-sample allocation not given. Samples analyzed were those drawn on day 63 after the first vaccine or placebo injection. The source material was peripheral blood, sampled in a trial of Ad26.COV2.S vaccine versus placebo. Receptors originate from a person between 18 and 65 years old who received the Ad26.COV2.S COVID-19 vaccine or a placebo.

This rearrangement joins TRBV5-6 to TRBJ1-2; D not resolved. CDR3 length: 12 residues. Between the trimmed V and J ends, which lost 0 bases and 4 bases, there was a span of 4 bases. CDR1 is SGHDT and CDR2 is YYEEEE in the germline V gene. CDR3 region: CASSLGFYGYTF. The CDR3 nucleotides read TGTGCCAGCAGCTTGGGGTTCTATGGCTACACCTTC.

The chain recombines TRBV6-5 with TRBJ1-4, with D uncertain. Looked up from germline, CDR1 is MNHEY and CDR2 is SVGAGI. The CDR3 has 16 residues. With 2 bases removed from V and 0 bases from J, the gap between germline ends came to 10 bases. The CDR3 bases are TGTGCCAGCAGTTACGGGTGGCGATCAACTAATGAAAAACTGTTTTTT. Amino acid sequence: CASSYGWRSTNEKLFF.

V gene TRBV24-1 combines with J gene TRBJ2-5; a weak D match, TRBD1 (6 bases). Trimming removed 1 base at V and 3 bases at J, with 17 bases between. There are 17 residues in the CDR3. Germline loops: CDR1 KGHDR, CDR2 SFDVKD. CDR3 loop: CATSDFRGSVHEETQYF. DNA of the CDR3: TGTGCCACCAGTGATTTTAGGGGGAGCGTGCACGAAGAGACCCAGTACTTC.

V and J are TRBV2 and TRBJ2-1, with 13 nucleotides matching TRBD2. The CDR3 is 15 residues long. Trimming removed 6 bases from V and 10 bases from J; junction bases left unmatched: 9. The V gene's germline CDR1 is SNHLY and CDR2 FYNNEI. The CDR3 DNA reads TGTGCCAGCAGACCACGGACTAGCGGGGGAGGGGAGCAGTTCTTC. Protein sequence: CASRPRTSGGGEQFF.

The chain recombines TRBV29-1 with TRBJ2-7; D not resolved. The CDR3 has 13 amino acids. V lost 0 bases and J 2 bases, leaving 8 bases between the germline ends. CDR1 and CDR2 (germline): SQVTM, ANQGSEA. CDR3 residues: CSVEDLRPYEQYF. The CDR3 DNA is TGCAGCGTTGAAGATCTTCGACCCTACGAGCAGTACTTC.

This clone was seen a handful of times. The sample has other DNA sequences that encode this CDR3 too. V usage is TRBV4-2 and J usage is TRBJ1-1, with D maybe TRBD1 (5 bases). V shed 1 base and J shed 0 bases, with 12 bases lying between them. The germline V gene has CDR1 LGHNA and CDR2 YNFKEQ. The CDR3 length is 16 residues. Written as DNA, the CDR3 is TGTGCCAGCAGCCAAGTGGCGCGACAGCTGAACACTGAAGCTTTCTTT. It codes for CASSQVARQLNTEAFF.

The V gene is TRBV10-3, the J gene TRBJ1-2; 9 bases are shared with TRBD1. Germline V CDR1 and CDR2: ENHRY, SYGVKD. The CDR3 length is 12 residues. Losses at the gene ends were 7 bases for V and 10 bases for J; bases not matched to a gene: 7. The DNA of the CDR3 is TGTGCCATCAAGGGACAGGGCGAGCTCTACACCTTC. Translating gives CAIKGQGELYTF.

The chain combines TRBV4-1 with TRBJ2-3; D may be TRBD1 or TRBD2 (5 bases each). CDR1 is MGHRA and CDR2 is YSYEKL in the germline V gene. The CDR3 runs to 18 residues. The germline V and J ends were trimmed by 1 base and 0 bases, with 17 bases remaining between them. The CDR3: CASSQVGRRRGSTDTQYF. DNA for the CDR3: TGCGCCAGCAGCCAAGTGGGGCGTCGACGGGGAAGCACAGATACGCAGTATTTT.

Only one count was recorded for this clone. V usage is TRBV15 and J usage is TRBJ1-4; TRBD1 might be the D (6 bases). The CDR3 consists of 15 residues. Germline V lookup: CDR1 LNHNV, CDR2 YYDKDF (reference sequence). Trimming removed 0 bases from V and 7 bases from J, with 12 bases in between. The chain's CDR3 is CATSRDRGTGEKLFF. CDR3 bases: TGTGCCACCAGCAGAGATAGGGGGACGGGTGAAAAACTGTTTTTT. The full variable domain, rest sourced from reference TRBV15 and TRBJ1-4, is DAMVIQNPRYQVTQFGKPVTLSCSQTLNHNVMYWYQQKSSQAPKLLFHYYDKDFNNEADTPDNFQSRRPNTSFCFLDIRSPGLGDTAMYLCATSRDRGTGEKLFFGSGTQLSVL.

This sequence joins TRBV28 and TRBJ2-1, with 9 bases fitting TRBD1. After removal of 2 bases from V and 8 bases from J, the junction contained 7 bases not matched to a gene. The CDR3 loop spans 15 amino acids. Germline-derived CDR1 and CDR2 are MDHEN and SYDVKM. The CDR3 loop reads CASSLATTGGDEQFF. Written as DNA, the CDR3 is TGTGCCAGCAGTTTAGCCACGACAGGGGGGGATGAGCAGTTCTTC.

The table lists this clone with a few counts. The V gene is TRBV4-2, the J gene TRBJ2-6; D unclear. The V gene's germline CDR1 is LGHNA and CDR2 YNFKEQ. Trimming stripped 2 bases from V and 0 bases from J, with 8 bases between. There are 16 residues in the CDR3. For the CDR3, the DNA is TGTGCCAGCAGCCAAACAATGGGCTCTGGGGCCAACGTCCTGACTTTC. Amino acids: CASSQTMGSGANVLTF.

The chain is built from TRBV5-1 and TRBJ1-2, with D possibly being TRBD1 (6 bases). The V gene's germline CDR1 is SGHRS and CDR2 YFSETQ. This CDR3 has 13 amino acids. V lost 3 bases and J lost 8, with 14 bases in between. As DNA, the CDR3 is TGCGCCAGCAGCTACCCAGGGGAAGAGGGCTACACCTTC. Translating gives CASSYPGEEGYTF.

This chain links TRBV28 with TRBJ2-1; 12 bases fit TRBD1. CDR1 is MDHEN and CDR2 is SYDVKM in the germline V gene. Trimming took 3 bases from V and 8 from J; bases not matched to a gene: 2. The CDR3 has 14 amino acids. CDR3: CASSLGDRGHEQFF. CDR3 DNA: TGTGCCAGCAGTTTGGGGGACAGGGGGCATGAGCAGTTCTTC.

The chain carries TRBV20-1 and TRBJ1-3; D gene uncertain. Trimming pared 7 bases from V and 8 bases from J, leaving 12 bases between. The germline V gene encodes CDR1 DFQATT and CDR2 SNEGSKA (reference sequence). The CDR3 has 11 residues. This CDR3 reads CSGARADTIYF. CDR3 sequence (DNA): TGCAGTGGGGCCCGGGCAGACACCATATATTTT.

J is TRBJ1-1 and V is TRBV14; possibly TRBD1 for D (5 bases). Trimming shortened V by 2 bases and J by 4 bases, and 20 bases separated the two germline ends. CDR1 is SGHDN and CDR2 is FVKESK in the germline V gene. The CDR3 length is 17 residues. DNA for the CDR3: TGTGCCAGCAGCCAACGGGGCCATCGGTGGTTGGTCACTGAAGCTTTCTTT. Translated: CASSQRGHRWLVTEAFF.

The chain has TRBV10-3 and TRBJ2-1, with 7 positions matching TRBD2. CDR3 size: 12 residues. CDR1 and CDR2 (germline): ENHRY, SYGVKD. The V gene end was trimmed by 6 bases and the J gene end by 9 bases; junction bases not matched to a gene: 5. CDR3 bases: TGTGCCATCAGACTAGCGAGGGGTGAGCAGTTCTTC. This gives the protein CAIRLARGEQFF.

V usage is TRBV5-5 and J usage is TRBJ1-2; TRBD1 is a possible D gene (5 bases). CDR3 length: 14 amino acids. The germline V gene has CDR1 SGHKS and CDR2 YYEKEE (reference sequence). V lost 4 bases and J lost 7, with 17 bases in between. CDR3 DNA sequence: TGTGCCAGCAGCACCAAAGGGCAGGGATCTGGCTACACCTTC. This translates into CASSTKGQGSGYTF.

The chain couples TRBV6-6 to TRBJ1-5; D is unresolved. Looked up from germline, CDR1 is MNHNY and CDR2 is SVGAGI (reference sequence). The CDR3 has 11 amino acids. The CDR3 protein is CATRRNQPQHF. In DNA, the CDR3 is TGTGCAACCCGGCGGAATCAGCCCCAGCATTTT.

This chain connects TRBV18 to TRBJ1-1; D unclear. V was pared by 6 bases and J by 0 bases, with 8 bases between. Germline V gene lookup returns CDR1 KGHSH and CDR2 LQKENI. The CDR3 is 13 residues long. CDR3 DNA: TGTGCCAGCTCGGGCCAAATGAACACTGAAGCTTTCTTT. Translated: CASSGQMNTEAFF.

This sequence joins TRBV3-1 (or the pseudogene TRBV3-2) and TRBJ2-4, with D possibly TRBD1 on 5 matching bases. Germline V gene data show CDR1 as LGHDT and CDR2 as YNNKEL (reference sequence). CDR3 length: 17 amino acids. Between the trimmed V and J ends, which lost 1 base and 3 bases, there was a span of 16 bases. The CDR3 loop reads CASSQVQGLGSKNIQYF. The CDR3 bases are TGTGCCAGCAGCCAAGTTCAGGGCCTGGGTAGCAAAAACATTCAGTACTTC.

The chain uses TRBV7-2 and TRBJ1-4; D gene uncertain. V was clipped by 5 bases and J by 4 bases, with 8 bases between them. The CDR3 extends over 13 amino acids. The V gene's germline CDR1 is SGHTA and CDR2 FQGNSA. CDR3 protein: CASSLPGNEKLFF. CDR3 nucleotide sequence: TGTGCCAGCAGCCTCCCGGGTAATGAAAAACTGTTTTTT. Variable domain in full (rest from reference TRBV7-2 and TRBJ1-4): GAGVSQSPSNKVTEKGKDVELRCDPISGHTALYWYRQSLGQGLEFLIYFQGNSAPDKSGLPSDRFSAERTGGSVSTLTIQRTQQEDSAVYLCASSLPGNEKLFFGSGTQLSVL.

This clone was recorded only once. The rearrangement links TRBV6-2 or TRBV6-3 to TRBJ2-4; no clear D. The V end lost 5 bases, the J end lost 0 bases, and 14 bases lay between the germline ends. CDR1 and CDR2 (germline): MNHEY, SVGEGT. The CDR3 consists of 16 residues. The chain's CDR3 is CASSPKDPLAKNIQYF. As DNA, the CDR3 is TGTGCCAGCAGTCCAAAGGACCCTTTAGCCAAAAACATTCAGTACTTC.